The 19 T cell receptor beta chains below all came from one sample that was sequenced in a study of blood T cell repertoires in COVID-19. This table comes from immunoSEQ multiplex PCR, and its TCRdb copy is limited to in-frame clones, with some not included. This sample has a few hundred thousand clones, with around four fifths found just once. Sequenced input: peripheral blood. These receptors were collected from an elderly woman with active or convalescent COVID-19.

The V call is TRBV4-1, the J call TRBJ1-1; 8 positions agree with TRBD1. CDR3 length equals 16 residues. Trimming removed 1 base from V and 4 bases from J; junction bases left unmatched: 8. Germline CDR1 reads MGHRA; CDR2 reads YSYEKL. CDR3 coding DNA: TGCGCCAGCAGCCAAGTACCAGGGGGCGAAAGCACTGAAGCTTTCTTT. Residues: CASSQVPGGESTEAFF.

V gene TRBV7-9 combines with J gene TRBJ2-3, with D possibly TRBD2 on 6 matching bases. The CDR3 contains 12 residues. Germline-derived CDR1 and CDR2 are SEHNR and FQNEAQ (reference sequence). V lost 8 bases and J 2 bases, leaving 8 bases between the germline ends. The CDR3 bases are TGTGCCAGCGGGCGGGACACAGATACGCAGTATTTT. Its protein is CASGRDTDTQYF.

The chain links TRBV6-6 to TRBJ1-1, with 10 positions matching TRBD1. This CDR3 spans 15 amino acids. J was trimmed by 8 bases and V by 2 bases; bases with no gene match: 8. The germline V gene has CDR1 MNHNY and CDR2 SVGAGI (reference sequence). CDR3 residues: CASSYEIPGQGEAFF. CDR3 in DNA: TGTGCCAGCAGTTACGAAATACCGGGACAGGGGGAAGCTTTCTTT.

V gene TRBV4-3 combines with J gene TRBJ2-3; 12 positions agree with TRBD2. The CDR3 covers 18 residues. Germline loops: CDR1 LGHNA, CDR2 YSLEER. The J segment lost 2 bases and the V segment lost 0 bases, leaving 6 bases of the junction unmatched. The CDR3 here is CASSQDSGLAGNTDTQYF. Written as DNA, the CDR3 is TGCGCCAGCAGCCAAGATTCGGGACTAGCGGGTAACACAGATACGCAGTATTTT.

CDR3 residues: CASSVPGLGDTQYF. Here the CDR3 DNA reads TGTGCCAGCAGCGTCCCGGGACTTGGAGATACGCAGTATTTT. The rearrangement links TRBV6-5 to TRBJ2-3; TRBD2 might be the D (6 bases). V was trimmed by 6 bases and J by 5 bases, leaving 15 bases between them. Germline V gene data show CDR1 as MNHEY and CDR2 as SVGAGI. The CDR3 is made up of 14 amino acids.

The chain uses TRBV19 and TRBJ2-2; TRBD1 might be the D (7 bases). V was shortened by 7 bases and J by 5 bases, with 14 bases between the two germline ends. CDR1 LNHDA and CDR2 SQIVND come from the germline V gene (reference sequence). This CDR3 contains 14 residues. The DNA of the CDR3 is TGTGCCAGTATTGGAGGGGGCTTAACCGGGGAGCTGTTTTTT. It yields the protein CASIGGGLTGELFF.

The chain joins TRBV19 to TRBJ2-7; D is perhaps TRBD2 (6 bases). Trimming left V 1 base short and J 3 bases short, with 10 bases between. Germline V CDR1 and CDR2: LNHDA, SQIVND (reference sequence). The CDR3 length is 14 residues. The CDR3 nucleotides read TGTGCCAGTAGTATAGGTAGCGGCCACTACGAGCAGTACTTC. Protein product: CASSIGSGHYEQYF.

The rearrangement uses TRBV4-2 and TRBJ1-1; 9 positions agree with TRBD1. Germline CDR1 is LGHNA and CDR2 is YNFKEQ. The CDR3 loop spans 15 amino acids. The V and J ends lost 1 base and 1 base, in that order; junction bases with no gene match: 1. This chain's CDR3 is CASSQADRGNTEAFF. The CDR3, as DNA: TGTGCCAGCAGCCAAGCGGACAGGGGGAACACTGAAGCTTTCTTT.

CDR3: CASSISQSSTDTQYF. In nucleotides, the CDR3 is TGTGCCAGCAGTATAAGTCAGTCAAGCACAGATACGCAGTATTTT. J is TRBJ2-3 and V is TRBV2; D uncertain. V was trimmed by 5 bases and J by 0 bases, leaving 12 bases between them. The CDR3 covers 15 residues. The germline gives CDR1 SNHLY, CDR2 FYNNEI.

The chain links TRBV11-1 to TRBJ2-7; 8 bases align to TRBD1. Germline loops: CDR1 SGHAT, CDR2 FQDESV (reference sequence). J lost 2 bases, V lost 0 bases, and 3 bases had no gene match. This CDR3 is built from 15 residues. The chain's CDR3 is CASSLALDRAYEQYF. CDR3 sequence (DNA): TGTGCCAGCAGCTTAGCCCTGGACAGGGCCTACGAGCAGTACTTC.

The V gene is TRBV5-6, the J gene TRBJ2-7; D remains ambiguous. The CDR3 is 15 residues long. V was pared by 0 bases and J by 3 bases, with 13 bases between. The germline V gene encodes CDR1 SGHDT and CDR2 YYEEEE. The CDR3 DNA sequence: TGTGCCAGCAGCTTGGACAAGTCGGGTGGCTACGAGCAGTACTTC. Amino acids: CASSLDKSGGYEQYF.

V and J are TRBV27 and TRBJ2-2, with 11 bases aligning to TRBD2. V lost 5 bases and J lost 7; bases outside the gene matches: 15. Germline lookup yields CDR1 MNHEY and CDR2 SMNVEV (reference sequence). This CDR3 has 18 residues. This CDR3 is CASSIELAGGPRDGELFF. The CDR3 DNA sequence: TGTGCCAGCAGTATAGAATTAGCGGGAGGGCCGCGAGACGGGGAGCTGTTTTTT.

The gene calls are TRBV7-9 and TRBJ1-4; D perhaps matches TRBD1 (5 bases). The germline V gene encodes CDR1 SEHNR and CDR2 FQNEAQ (reference sequence). The V end was cut by 1 base, the J end by 6 bases, with 9 bases between. The CDR3 runs 14 residues. The CDR3 loop reads CASSLGQSDEKLFF. CDR3 bases: TGTGCCAGCAGCTTAGGACAGTCCGATGAAAAACTGTTTTTT.

The rearrangement joins TRBV28 to TRBJ1-4; no clear D. This CDR3 has 13 amino acids. The V and J ends lost 6 bases and 8 bases respectively, with 13 bases between them. From germline, CDR1 is MDHEN and CDR2 SYDVKM. The CDR3 DNA reads TGTGCCAGCAGGCCCCCCCGGAGAGAAAAACTGTTTTTT. Protein: CASRPPRREKLFF.

The chain carries TRBV7-6 and TRBJ2-2; TRBD1 matches 8 bases. The CDR3 length is 17 residues. Germline assignment: CDR1 SGHVS and CDR2 FNYEAQ. V gave up 2 bases and J gave up 5 bases; unmatched junction bases: 10. CDR3 sequence reads: CASSLLLGQGGTGELFF. CDR3 nucleotides: TGTGCCAGCAGCTTACTACTAGGACAGGGAGGAACCGGGGAGCTGTTTTTT.

The V and J genes are TRBV7-9 and TRBJ2-3, with 9 bases lining up with TRBD2. The CDR3 sequence is 16 residues long. V gave up 3 bases and J gave up 1 base; unmatched junction bases: 5. CDR1 is SEHNR, CDR2 FQNEAQ, per germline (reference sequence). The CDR3 bases are TGTGCCAGCAGCTTCATGGCGGGAGGGGGCACAGATACGCAGTATTTT. It translates to CASSFMAGGGTDTQYF.

The chain has TRBV2 and TRBJ1-3; TRBD1 matches 9 bases. Germline assignment: CDR1 SNHLY and CDR2 FYNNEI. J lost 4 bases, V lost 7 bases, and 2 bases had no gene match. CDR3 length: 13 residues. The CDR3 sequence is CASTGTGGNTIYF. As DNA, the CDR3 is TGTGCCAGCACTGGGACAGGGGGAAACACCATATATTTT.

This clone has a single count. DNA for the CDR3: TGTGCCAGCAGCTTAACGTCCCTACAGGGTACGAACACTGAAGCTTTCTTT. Its protein is CASSLTSLQGTNTEAFF. J is TRBJ1-1 and V is TRBV7-3; possibly TRBD1 for D (6 bases). This CDR3 contains 17 residues. V lost 0 bases and J 1 base, leaving 15 bases between the germline ends. Germline loops: CDR1 SGHTA, CDR2 FQGTGA. Filled out from reference TRBV7-3 and TRBJ1-1, the complete variable domain reads GAGVSQTPSNKVTEKGKYVELRCDPISGHTALYWYRQSLGQGPEFLIYFQGTGAADDSGLPNDRFFAVRPEGSVSTLKIQRTERGDSAVYLCASSLTSLQGTNTEAFFGQGTRLTVV.

The chain joins TRBV7-3 to TRBJ1-1; TRBD1 matches 10 bases. The CDR3 has 15 amino acids. Per the germline V gene, CDR1 is SGHTA and CDR2 is FQGTGA. V was pared by 2 bases and J by 6 bases, with 6 bases of the junction left unmatched. This CDR3 is CASSLLGQGTSEAFF. CDR3 nucleotide sequence: TGTGCCAGCAGCTTATTGGGACAGGGGACATCTGAAGCTTTCTTT.